This T cell receptor (beta chain) originates from a study of graft-versus-host responses after intestinal transplantation (dated by TCRdb to the early 2020s). For context, the study as a whole: The transplants that recipients got were multivisceral, liver-intestinal, or isolated intestinal. Of the 20 to 25 intestinal transplant recipients enrolled in the cohort, one of whom was a retransplant, a few patients without pretransplant specimens were excluded. Graft-versus-host and host-versus-graft alloreactive T cell clones were tracked in the graft, circulation and bone marrow after intestinal transplantation using bulk TCR-beta CDR3 sequencing. To identify alloreactive clones, pre-transplant mixed lymphocyte reaction products were sequenced and then compared with unstimulated pre-transplant donor and recipient T cells. Every recipient was given anti-thymocyte globulin induction, followed by 2 to 3 years of maintenance tacrolimus and steroids. Rather than being sequenced by the commercial service, samples from a few later patients were sequenced in-house on an Illumina MiSeq and processed with MiXCR. A peak of at least 4% donor T cells among recipient peripheral blood mononuclear cells was the definition used for donor T cell macrochimerism.

As regards this clone: Its antigen target is currently unknown. The sample holds no much larger clone one base away, and base qualities are not on file.

The study at large found these results: High GvH to HvG T cell clonal ratios were observed in the allografts of patients with donor T cell macrochimerism. GvH clones were found in recipient bone marrow, and some of the GvH clones appeared earlier in ileal mucosa or blood, which is consistent with an intestinal mucosal origin. Conclusions were limited by the relatively low number and heterogeneity of intestinal transplant patients. Early after transplant, peak levels of circulating GvH clones were associated with declines in HvG clones.

Interpreted using the paper, the time point label stands for: cells obtained before transplantation from donor or recipient. CD3+CD4+ and CD3+CD8+ populations were FACS-sorted from unstimulated pre-transplant donor and recipient cells taken from spleen or lymph nodes. The library was generated by the immunoSEQ multiplex PCR assay. For most patients, genomic DNA was isolated using the Qiagen DNeasy Blood and Tissue Kit and was shipped frozen to Adaptive Biotechnologies for TCR sequencing. Adaptive Biotechnologies carried out high-throughput TCR-beta CDR3 sequencing of genomic DNA for most patients. On the study's bioinformatics: TCR sequencing data for more than 15 patients were retrieved from Adaptive's ImmunoSEQ software; three other patients were processed with MiXCR and VDJtools. To correct CD4 versus CD8 sorting errors, sequences present in both subsets at a frequency ratio below 5:1 were removed. Because the origin of CDR3 nucleotide sequences shared between donor and recipient could not be assigned, those sequences were removed. At least 2-fold expansion over unstimulated cells and a minimum CFSE-low frequency of 0.002% (template counts) or 0.001% (read counts) were required for clones to be classified as alloreactive. Clones detected in sequenced pre-transplant spleen, lymph node, or MLR CFSE-low populations of the donor or recipient were defined as mappable. Cumulative frequency of alloreactive clones was calculated as a percentage of all sequences weighted by copy number. TCRdb took this table from immuneACCESS and kept in-frame rearrangements with V and J called. Such tables lack part of the clones; where checked against another copy, unresolved V genes explain under half of the gap, and the rest is unexplained. V, J and clone size reflect that table, while D and trimming were determined from the DNA. For this sample there are 80,000 to 95,000 clones; roughly 91% appear just once. Of the sample, 1.5% to 2.5% falls within the top ten clones.

Looking up the germline V gene yields CDR1 LGHNA and CDR2 YSLEER. From the cysteine up to the phenylalanine, the CDR3 has a length of 15 residues. Just CDR3 DNA is preserved here, 45 bases in frame from base 1. Germline trimming: 0 bases from V, 8 bases from J; junction bases outside gene matches: 6. Here the chain combines TRBV4-3 and TRBJ1-4; TRBD1 agrees with 7 junctional bases. This receptor was obtained from a human donor who received an intestinal transplant. The sample consisted of unstimulated CD8+ T cells sorted from spleen or lymph node cells, taken before intestinal transplant. The nucleotides are TGCGCCAGCAGCCAAGATCGAGGGGGCGACGAAAAACTGTTTTTT. Its protein reads: CASSQDRGGDEKLFF.